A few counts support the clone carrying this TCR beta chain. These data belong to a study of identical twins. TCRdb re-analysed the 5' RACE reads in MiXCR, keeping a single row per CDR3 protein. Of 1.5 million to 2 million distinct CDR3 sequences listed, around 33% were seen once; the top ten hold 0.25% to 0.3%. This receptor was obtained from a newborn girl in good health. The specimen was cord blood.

CDR3 sequence reads: CASSSSRQGYPSYEQYF. In nucleotides, the CDR3 is TGCGCCAGCAGCTCAAGCCGACAGGGTTATCCTTCCTACGAGCAGTACTTC. This chain uses TRBV5-1 with TRBJ2-7, with 7 nucleotides matching TRBD1. V dropped 3 bases and J dropped 1; count of bases not matched to a gene: 13. Germline values: CDR1 SGHRS, CDR2 YFSETQ. The CDR3 covers 17 residues.